Listed below are T cell receptor beta chains from one sample, sequenced in a study of cytotoxic CD8 clonotypes in ibrutinib-treated CLL. The data were produced by immunoSEQ multiplex PCR, yet TCRdb's version contains in-frame clones alone and is incomplete. The table shows around 160,000 clones, with roughly 90% occurring only once. The starting material was PBMCs, obtained at disease progression, from a patient treated with ibrutinib. These receptors all stem from a human donor with chronic lymphocytic leukemia. CDR3s include the opening cysteine and the closing phenylalanine or tryptophan. Fields, in order: clone size, J gene, V gene, D gene, CDR3 protein, CDR3 DNA. A D gene is named only where the DNA matches it firmly. The size field is filled for only some rows; it gives once, few, many or a size class.

NA | TRBJ2-7 | TRBV13 | TRBD1 | CASSLIPGQGTYEQYF | TGTGCCAGCAGCTTGATCCCCGGACAGGGAACCTACGAGCAGTACTTC
NA | TRBJ2-7 | TRBV7-3 | NA | CASSLTVAGVGEQYF | TGTGCCAGCAGCTTAACGGTAGCCGGCGTGGGGGAGCAGTACTTC
NA | TRBJ1-1 | TRBV10-2 | NA | CASSETASLNTEAFF | TGCGCCAGCAGTGAGACAGCGTCACTGAACACTGAAGCTTTCTTT
few | TRBJ1-2 | TRBV5-8 | NA | CASSPDTIYGYTF | TGTGCCAGCAGCCCGGACACGATCTATGGCTACACCTTC
NA | TRBJ1-1 | TRBV5-4 | NA | CASRGRMNTEAFF | TGTGCCAGCAGAGGACGGATGAACACTGAAGCTTTCTTT
NA | TRBJ2-1 | TRBV5-4 | TRBD2 | CASSANSGTTYNEQFF | TGTGCCAGCAGCGCGAATAGCGGGACCACCTACAATGAGCAGTTCTTC
NA | TRBJ2-1 | TRBV7-2 | NA | CASSLDSGKGANEQFF | TGTGCCAGCAGCTTAGATAGCGGAAAGGGGGCGAATGAGCAGTTCTTC
once | TRBJ2-6 | TRBV5-1 | NA | CASSLVGTPGANVLTF | TGCGCCAGCAGCTTGGTTGGGACCCCCGGGGCCAACGTCCTGACTTTC
NA | TRBJ2-3 | TRBV7-9 | TRBD2 | CASTLLAGVPDTQYF | TGTGCCAGCACCCTACTAGCGGGAGTCCCAGATACGCAGTATTTT
NA | TRBJ2-7 | TRBV29-1 | NA | CSVENLAVGEQYF | TGCAGCGTTGAGAACCTGGCGGTCGGCGAGCAGTACTTC
NA | TRBJ1-1 | TRBV27 | NA | CASSSGLMNTEAFF | TGTGCCAGCAGCTCCGGACTTATGAACACTGAAGCTTTCTTT
NA | TRBJ2-5 | TRBV5-4 | NA | CAVHRDTYQETQYF | TGTGCCGTCCACCGGGACACCTACCAAGAGACCCAGTACTTC
NA | TRBJ2-3 | TRBV19 | TRBD2 | CASRGTSGRAPDTQYF | TGTGCCAGTAGAGGGACTAGCGGGAGGGCCCCAGATACGCAGTATTTT
NA | TRBJ1-1 | TRBV9 | NA | CASSVVGGALTEAFF | TGTGCCAGCAGCGTAGTGGGAGGAGCTCTCACTGAAGCTTTCTTT
NA | TRBJ2-7 | TRBV27 | TRBD2 | CASSLVSSGSREQYF | TGTGCCAGCAGTTTGGTATCTAGCGGGAGTCGCGAGCAGTACTTC
few | TRBJ2-7 | TRBV25-1 | NA | CASSESRPPYEQYF | TGTGCCAGCAGTGAGTCACGCCCGCCCTACGAGCAGTACTTC
NA | TRBJ1-4 | TRBV18 | NA | CASSPREVSNEKLFF | TGTGCCAGCTCACCACGAGAGGTAAGTAATGAAAAACTGTTTTTT
NA | TRBJ2-1 | TRBV28 | TRBD2 | CASSFLAGGPNEQFF | TGTGCCAGCAGTTTTCTAGCGGGAGGGCCCAATGAGCAGTTCTTC
NA | TRBJ1-2 | TRBV6-5 | TRBD1 | CASSRTGEQGYTF | TGTGCCAGCAGTAGAACAGGGGAGCAAGGCTACACCTTC
NA | TRBJ1-5 | TRBV5-1 | TRBD1 | CASSLDGQGASNQPQHF | TGCGCCAGCAGCTTGGATGGACAGGGGGCTAGTAATCAGCCCCAGCATTTT
NA | TRBJ2-1 | TRBV9 | NA | CASSVVLANIMDEQFF | TGTGCCAGCAGCGTAGTGCTAGCCAATATTATGGATGAGCAGTTCTTC
NA | TRBJ1-1 | TRBV27 | NA | CASSLSGRTEAFF | TGTGCCAGCAGTTTATCGGGACGCACTGAAGCTTTCTTT
NA | TRBJ1-3 | TRBV19 | NA | CASKVPGPSGNTIYF | TGTGCCAGTAAGGTCCCGGGCCCCTCTGGAAACACCATATATTTT
NA | TRBJ2-3 | TRBV18 | TRBD2 | CASSSIAGVFDTQYF | TGTGCCAGCTCATCGATAGCGGGAGTGTTCGATACGCAGTATTTT
NA | TRBJ2-1 | TRBV9 | TRBD1 | CASSVVRDRGDEQFF | TGTGCCAGCAGCGTAGTTAGGGACAGGGGCGATGAGCAGTTCTTC
NA | TRBJ2-5 | TRBV6-1 | TRBD1 | CASSEAAGGFGTQYF | TGTGCCAGCAGTGAAGCTGCAGGGGGCTTTGGGACCCAGTACTTC
NA | TRBJ2-3 | TRBV19 | TRBD1 | CASSIFRDRGRFTDTQYF | TGTGCCAGTAGTATATTCCGGGACAGGGGGCGTTTTACAGATACGCAGTATTTT
NA | TRBJ2-1 | TRBV28 | NA | CASRRRDRYNEQFF | TGTGCCAGCAGGCGGCGGGACCGTTACAATGAGCAGTTCTTC
NA | TRBJ2-3 | TRBV6-1 | NA | CASTRVLSTDTQYF | TGTGCCAGCACTAGAGTGCTTAGCACAGATACGCAGTATTTT